Below are 27 T cell receptor beta chains sequenced from a single sample in a study of long-term antiretroviral therapy in people with HIV. Survey-level immunoSEQ v3.0 assays were run. Using immunoSEQ multiplex PCR, the repertoire was profiled, and TCRdb retains in-frame clones only, with some absent. There are about 10,000 clones in the sample; approximately 80% occur only once, and more than 15% lies in the top ten. The sample here was unsorted PBMCs, taken 0.7 years after starting antiretroviral therapy. Receptor source: a middle-aged man with HIV.

The genes are TRBV28 and TRBJ2-2, with 12 positions matching TRBD2. Trimming took 6 bases from V and 8 from J; bases not matched to a gene: 13. CDR3 size: 17 residues. Germline V gene lookup returns CDR1 MDHEN and CDR2 SYDVKM. For the CDR3, the DNA is TGTGCCAGCAGCTCGACCCTAGCGGGAGGGCCCAGAGGGGAGCTGTTTTTT. It specifies CASSSTLAGGPRGELFF.

This clone has just a few counts. At one of its ends the junction is not consistent with the germline gene, which may arise from a read error. The chain couples TRBV27 to TRBJ2-1; D may be TRBD1 or TRBD2 (6 bases each). The CDR3 length is 15 residues. CDR1 and CDR2 (germline): MNHEY, SMNVEV (reference sequence). CDR3 DNA: TGTGCTAGCACCGCGCGGGGACAAGAGGGGAATGAGCAGTTCTTC. Amino acid sequence: CASTARGQEGNEQFF.

The rearrangement joins TRBV5-1 to TRBJ2-2, with 7 bases identical to TRBD2. The germline gives CDR1 SGHRS, CDR2 YFSETQ. Unmatched junction bases numbered 9, after V lost 2 bases and J lost 2 bases. This CDR3 region has 17 residues. The CDR3 DNA sequence: TGCGCCAGCAGCTTAGGTTACGGGAGGATCAACACCGGGGAGCTGTTTTTT. Its protein is CASSLGYGRINTGELFF. The variable domain in full, with the rest retrieved from reference TRBV5-1 and TRBJ2-2, is KAGVTQTPRYLIKTRGQQVTLSCSPISGHRSVSWYQQTPGQGLQFLFEYFSETQRNKGNFPGRFSGRQFSNSRSEMNVSTLELGDSALYLCASSLGYGRINTGELFFGEGSRLTVL.

V and J are TRBV30 and TRBJ2-2, with D possibly being TRBD1 (6 bases). CDR3 length: 14 residues. Trimming pared 4 bases from V and 1 base from J, leaving 10 bases between. Germline V lookup: CDR1 GTSNPN, CDR2 SVGIG (reference sequence). CDR3 nucleotide sequence: TGTGCCTGGACCGGGACACTGAACACCGGGGAGCTGTTTTTT. Its protein product is CAWTGTLNTGELFF.

The V and J genes are TRBV10-3 and TRBJ2-7; tentatively, D is TRBD1 (5 bases). Germline V gene data show CDR1 as ENHRY and CDR2 as SYGVKD. The CDR3 totals 14 residues. Between the trimmed V and J ends, which lost 6 bases and 1 base, there was a span of 13 bases. This CDR3 is CAISQDTASYEQYF. The CDR3 DNA reads as TGTGCCATCAGCCAGGACACCGCGTCCTACGAGCAGTACTTC.

Here the CDR3 reads CSVEGLHGEQYF. The DNA of the CDR3 is TGCAGCGTTGAGGGGCTTCACGGCGAGCAGTACTTC. The chain employs TRBV29-1 and TRBJ2-7; tentative D call: TRBD1 (5 bases). This CDR3 spans 12 amino acids. Per germline, CDR1 SQVTM and CDR2 ANQGSEA. V lost 3 bases to trimming and J lost 6 bases, with 12 bases between them.

The chain combines TRBV7-6 with TRBJ2-2; D ambiguous. V lost 5 bases and J 6 bases, leaving 7 bases between the germline ends. This CDR3 comprises 12 residues. The V gene's germline CDR1 is SGHVS and CDR2 FNYEAQ. The DNA for the CDR3 is TGTGCCAGCAGCCAGCCTTCCGGGGAGCTGTTTTTT. This gives the protein CASSQPSGELFF.

This chain connects TRBV29-1 to TRBJ1-2; the D gene is possibly TRBD1 (5 bases). V was clipped by 4 bases and J by 8 bases, with 8 bases between them. The CDR3 sequence is 10 residues long. The V gene's germline CDR1 is SQVTM and CDR2 ANQGSEA. The CDR3 DNA is TGCAGCGTTGGGGGCTACGGCTACACCTTC. It is translated as CSVGGYGYTF.

The chain uses TRBV5-1 and TRBJ2-5, with D unresolved. V gave up 1 base and J gave up 3 bases, with 7 bases separating them. This CDR3 is 13 amino acids long. Germline V CDR1 and CDR2: SGHRS, YFSETQ. The chain's CDR3 is CASSLTPKETQYF. CDR3 nucleotide sequence: TGCGCCAGCAGCTTGACACCTAAAGAGACCCAGTACTTC.

The CDR3 protein is CASSLEPGNFETQYF. The DNA of the CDR3 is TGTGCCAGCAGTCTAGAACCAGGGAATTTTGAGACCCAGTACTTC. This chain links TRBV7-9 with TRBJ2-5; D may be TRBD1 (5 bases). Germline loops: CDR1 SEHNR, CDR2 FQNEAQ (reference sequence). CDR3 size: 15 residues. V was clipped by 6 bases and J by 5 bases, with 19 bases between them.

The rearrangement uses TRBV9 and TRBJ2-1; D might be TRBD1 or TRBD2, each matching 5 bases. Trimming took off 1 base at V and 7 bases at J, with 15 bases between the two ends. This CDR3 is 15 amino acids long. Germline assignment: CDR1 SGDLS and CDR2 YYNGEE. This chain's CDR3 is CASSVTGPTGNEQFF. The CDR3, as DNA: TGTGCCAGCAGCGTAACGGGACCCACTGGGAATGAGCAGTTCTTC.

This chain uses TRBV5-4 with TRBJ2-2; D perhaps matches TRBD2 (6 bases). The V end was cut by 4 bases, the J end by 5 bases, with 15 bases between. Germline V gene data show CDR1 as SGHNT and CDR2 as YYREEE (reference sequence). This CDR3 is built from 15 residues. The chain's CDR3 is CASSPGTPRTGELFF. DNA of the CDR3: TGTGCCAGCAGCCCTGGGACTCCTCGGACCGGGGAGCTGTTTTTT.

This clone came up a few times. The chain carries TRBV5-1 and TRBJ2-7, with a tentative D call TRBD2 (5 bases). V shed 0 bases and J shed 3 bases, with 10 bases lying between them. The CDR3 is made up of 14 amino acids. Germline-derived CDR1 and CDR2 are SGHRS and YFSETQ. CDR3 DNA sequence: TGCGCCAGCAGCTTGGCCGAGGGAGACTACGAGCAGTACTTC. It specifies CASSLAEGDYEQYF.

The sample holds one count of this clone. The chain uses TRBV29-1 and TRBJ2-5, with 9 bases aligning to TRBD2. Germline V gene sequence: CDR1 SQVTM, CDR2 ANQGSEA. The CDR3 loop spans 15 amino acids. V lost 2 bases to trimming and J lost 5 bases; unmatched junction nucleotides: 9. The CDR3 spells CSVEWGGRAGETQYF. The CDR3 DNA reads as TGCAGCGTTGAATGGGGCGGGAGGGCCGGGGAGACCCAGTACTTC.

By sample fraction, this clone is medium-sized. The CDR3 nucleotides read TGTGCCAGCAGTTTAAACTGGTCTAACTATGGCTACACCTTC. It codes for CASSLNWSNYGYTF. The rearrangement uses TRBV27 and TRBJ1-2; D gene unclear. V lost 2 bases and J lost 0, with 7 bases in between. Germline lookup yields CDR1 MNHEY and CDR2 SMNVEV (reference sequence). The CDR3 consists of 14 residues.

The chain has TRBV5-4 and TRBJ1-5; 8 bases map to TRBD1. Germline CDR1 SGHNT, CDR2 YYREEE (reference sequence). Trimming cost V 0 bases and J 2 bases; bases outside gene matches: 1. CDR3 length: 15 residues. The CDR3 sequence is CASSLGGQGNQPQHF. DNA of the CDR3: TGTGCCAGCAGCTTGGGGGGACAGGGCAATCAGCCCCAGCATTTT.

The V call is TRBV7-3, the J call TRBJ2-2, with a weak D call TRBD2 (6 bases). The CDR3 is made up of 14 amino acids. The V end was cut by 5 bases, the J end by 7 bases, with 14 bases between. Germline CDR1 reads SGHTA; CDR2 reads FQGTGA. CDR3 loop: CASSLSRDGGELFF. CDR3 nucleotides: TGTGCCAGCAGCCTCTCGCGGGATGGCGGGGAGCTGTTTTTT.

The chain joins TRBV5-5 to TRBJ2-4; D is uncertain. V dropped 4 bases and J dropped 0 bases, with 17 bases sitting between them. This CDR3 is built from 17 residues. CDR1 and CDR2 from the germline V gene are SGHKS and YYEKEE (reference sequence). In nucleotides, the CDR3 is TGTGCCAGCAGCCCGACTTGGCAGGTTTTAGCCAAAAACATTCAGTACTTC. Its translation: CASSPTWQVLAKNIQYF.

The chain recombines TRBV5-4 with TRBJ2-2; a weak D match, TRBD1 (5 bases). Germline values: CDR1 SGHNT, CDR2 YYREEE (reference sequence). This CDR3 region has 12 residues. The V gene lost 6 bases and the J gene lost 5 bases, with 8 bases spanning the gap. The CDR3 DNA is TGTGCCAGCAACACAGGAACCGGGGAGCTGTTTTTT. Its protein is CASNTGTGELFF.

The chain couples TRBV12-2 to TRBJ2-5; the table's D gene call, TRBD2, was not cross checked with the DNA. TRBV12-2 is a documented pseudogene. This CDR3 has 15 amino acids. The CDR3 is CASRFIRSTQETQYF. The DNA of the CDR3 is TGTGCAAGTCGCTTTATACGGAGCACACAAGAGACCCAGTACTTC.

The V and J genes are TRBV5-5 and TRBJ2-7; 9 nucleotides line up with TRBD1. This CDR3 is built from 14 residues. J lost 6 bases, V lost 3 bases, and 7 bases had no gene match. Germline V gene lookup returns CDR1 SGHKS and CDR2 YYEKEE (reference sequence). The CDR3, as DNA: TGTGCCAGCAGCTCATGGACAGGGGTCGTCGAGCAGTACTTC. It yields the protein CASSSWTGVVEQYF.

The chain combines TRBV5-6 with TRBJ1-2; 9 nucleotides line up with TRBD1. Germline loops: CDR1 SGHDT, CDR2 YYEEEE. Trimming at V came to 4 bases and at J to 8 bases, leaving 9 bases not matched to a gene. The CDR3 totals 14 residues. In DNA, the CDR3 is TGTGCCAGCAGCCCAGGGACAGGGATGCGGGGCTACACCTTC. This sequence encodes CASSPGTGMRGYTF.

The gene calls are TRBV5-1 and TRBJ2-1, with D unclear. This CDR3 is 15 amino acids long. CDR1 is SGHRS, CDR2 YFSETQ, per germline. Trimming shortened V by 0 bases and J by 0 bases, and 7 bases separated the two germline ends. CDR3 sequence (DNA): TGCGCCAGCAGCTTGGAAGGCAGCTCCTACAATGAGCAGTTCTTC. Translating gives CASSLEGSSYNEQFF. Complete variable domain (other parts from reference TRBV5-1 and TRBJ2-1): KAGVTQTPRYLIKTRGQQVTLSCSPISGHRSVSWYQQTPGQGLQFLFEYFSETQRNKGNFPGRFSGRQFSNSRSEMNVSTLELGDSALYLCASSLEGSSYNEQFFGPGTRLTVL.

The chain carries TRBV5-1 and TRBJ2-7; D is perhaps TRBD1 (5 bases). Germline V gene lookup returns CDR1 SGHRS and CDR2 YFSETQ. Trimming left V 3 bases short and J 10 bases short, with 14 bases between. CDR3 length equals 12 residues. The CDR3 nucleotides read TGCGCCAGCAGCTCGATAGGGGTGGAACAGTACTTC. Translating it yields CASSSIGVEQYF.

The sample holds a few counts of this clone. This chain uses TRBV2 with TRBJ1-5; tentative D call: TRBD1 (5 bases). The V end was cut by 4 bases, the J end by 4 bases, with 11 bases between. Looked up from germline, CDR1 is SNHLY and CDR2 is FYNNEI. This CDR3 is built from 14 residues. The CDR3 region is CASSAVGPNQPQHF. The CDR3, as DNA: TGTGCCAGCAGTGCGGTGGGGCCTAATCAGCCCCAGCATTTT.

For this clone: Possible read error: a much larger clone is one base away. In the same sample, other DNA sequences code for this CDR3. The V and J genes are TRBV27 and TRBJ2-1; 11 bases fit TRBD2. The CDR3 is made up of 15 amino acids. Germline CDR1 and CDR2: MNHEY and SMNVEV (reference sequence). V shed 4 bases, J shed 4 bases, and the junction held 3 bases outside the gene matches. The CDR3 DNA reads TGTGCCAGCAGTTACCCTAGCGGGAGGTACAATGAGCAGTTCTTC. Protein: CASSYPSGRYNEQFF.

This chain joins TRBV4-1 and TRBJ2-1, with D tentatively TRBD1 (6 bases). CDR3 length: 15 amino acids. Germline V gene lookup returns CDR1 MGHRA and CDR2 YSYEKL. V was shortened by 0 bases and J by 10 bases, with 16 bases between the two germline ends. The CDR3 DNA is TGCGCCAGCAGCCAAGATGGGGGCGGTTCACGGGAGCAGTTCTTC. It codes for CASSQDGGGSREQFF.